This T cell receptor beta chain was sequenced for a study of OX40 agonist ivuxolimab in advanced cancers. Study-wide context: Having had anti-PD-1, anti-PD-L1 or anti-CTLA-4 therapy before was allowed, and 40% to 45% had some. Partial responses, seen in three patients, involved one hepatocellular carcinoma and two cutaneous melanomas.

The protocol was immunoSEQ multiplex PCR, while the TCRdb copy is restricted to in-frame clones and leaves out a portion. The sample shows some 80,000 clones, around 80% of them seen only once. The CDR3 runs to 12 residues. The V gene's germline CDR1 is WSHSY and CDR2 SAAADI. V dropped 4 bases and J dropped 2 bases, with 4 bases sitting between them. The sequence was collected from an adult with an advanced solid tumor such as melanoma, head and neck, liver or kidney cancer. The J gene is TRBJ2-3, the V gene TRBV10-2, with unresolved D. Sequenced here: CD4+ or CD8+ T cells sorted from blood, sampled in a trial of the OX40 agonist ivuxolimab. CDR3 DNA: TGCGCCAGCAGTGGGCTCACAGATACGCAGTATTTT. Its protein product is CASSGLTDTQYF.